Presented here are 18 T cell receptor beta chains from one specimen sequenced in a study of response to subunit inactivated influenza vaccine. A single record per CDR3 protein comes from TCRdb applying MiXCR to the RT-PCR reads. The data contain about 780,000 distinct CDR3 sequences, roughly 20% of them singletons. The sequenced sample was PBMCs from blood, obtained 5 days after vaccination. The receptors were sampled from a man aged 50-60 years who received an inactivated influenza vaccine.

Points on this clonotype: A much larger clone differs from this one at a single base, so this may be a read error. The CDR3 is CASRPTGELFF. For the CDR3, the DNA is TGTGCCAGCAGGCCCACCGGGGAGCTGTTTTTT. The chain recombines TRBV12-3 or TRBV12-4 with TRBJ2-2; D not certain. Trimming left V 6 bases short and J 4 bases short, with 3 bases between. The CDR3 covers 11 residues.

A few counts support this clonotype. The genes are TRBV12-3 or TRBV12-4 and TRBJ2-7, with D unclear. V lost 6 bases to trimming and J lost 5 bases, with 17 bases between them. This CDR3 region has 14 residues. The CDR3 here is CASSMLLVSNEQYF. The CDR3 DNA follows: TGTGCCAGCAGCATGTTGCTAGTCTCTAACGAGCAGTACTTC.

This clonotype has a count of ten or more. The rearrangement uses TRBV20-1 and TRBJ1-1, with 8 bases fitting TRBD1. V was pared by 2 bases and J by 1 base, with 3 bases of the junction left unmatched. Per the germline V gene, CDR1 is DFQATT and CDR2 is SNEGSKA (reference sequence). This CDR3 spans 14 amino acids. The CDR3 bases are TGCAGTGCTAGAAGGGGACAGGAGAACACTGAAGCTTTCTTT. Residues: CSARRGQENTEAFF.

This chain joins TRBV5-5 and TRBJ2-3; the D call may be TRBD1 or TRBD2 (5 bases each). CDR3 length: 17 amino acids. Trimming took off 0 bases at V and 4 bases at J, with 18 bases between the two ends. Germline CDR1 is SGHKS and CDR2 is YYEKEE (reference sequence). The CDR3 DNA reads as TGTGCCAGCAGCTTGGGCCGGGGATCAGGGTTCCCAGATACGCAGTATTTT. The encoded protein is CASSLGRGSGFPDTQYF.

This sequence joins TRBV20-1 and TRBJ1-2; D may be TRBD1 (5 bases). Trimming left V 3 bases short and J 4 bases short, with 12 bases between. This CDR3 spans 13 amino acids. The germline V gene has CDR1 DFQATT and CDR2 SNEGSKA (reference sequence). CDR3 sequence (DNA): TGCAGTGCTAGGCAGGGACCCCTCTATGGCTACACCTTC. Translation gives CSARQGPLYGYTF.

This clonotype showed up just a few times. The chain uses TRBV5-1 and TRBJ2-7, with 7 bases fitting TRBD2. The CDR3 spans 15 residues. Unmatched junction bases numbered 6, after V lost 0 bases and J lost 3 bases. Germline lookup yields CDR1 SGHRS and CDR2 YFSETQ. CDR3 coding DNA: TGCGCCAGCAGCTTGGCCGCTAGCGGCTACTACGAGCAGTACTTC. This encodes CASSLAASGYYEQYF.

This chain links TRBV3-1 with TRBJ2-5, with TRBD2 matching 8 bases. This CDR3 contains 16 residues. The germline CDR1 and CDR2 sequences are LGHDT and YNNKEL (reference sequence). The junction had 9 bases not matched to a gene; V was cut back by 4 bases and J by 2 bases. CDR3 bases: TGTGCCAGCAGCCGACCAGGGACTAGATCTCAAGAGACCCAGTACTTC. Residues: CASSRPGTRSQETQYF.

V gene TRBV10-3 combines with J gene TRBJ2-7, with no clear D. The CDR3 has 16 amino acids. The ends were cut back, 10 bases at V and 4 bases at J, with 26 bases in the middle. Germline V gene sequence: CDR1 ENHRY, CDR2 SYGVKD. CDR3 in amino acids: CAKTGPRKIPLYEQYF. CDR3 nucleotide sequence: TGTGCCAAAACCGGGCCTAGAAAAATTCCCCTTTACGAGCAGTACTTC.

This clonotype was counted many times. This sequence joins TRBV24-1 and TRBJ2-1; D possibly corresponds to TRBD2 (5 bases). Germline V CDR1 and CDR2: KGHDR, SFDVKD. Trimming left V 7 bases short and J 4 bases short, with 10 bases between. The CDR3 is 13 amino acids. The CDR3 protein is CATSRRGYNEQFF. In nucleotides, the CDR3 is TGTGCCACCAGCCGTCGCGGGTACAATGAGCAGTTCTTC.

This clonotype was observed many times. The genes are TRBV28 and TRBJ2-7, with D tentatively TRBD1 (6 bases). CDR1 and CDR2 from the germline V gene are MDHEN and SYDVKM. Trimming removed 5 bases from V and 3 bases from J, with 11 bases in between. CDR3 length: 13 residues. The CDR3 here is CASSRGHGYEQYF. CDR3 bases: TGTGCCAGCAGTCGGGGACATGGCTACGAGCAGTACTTC.

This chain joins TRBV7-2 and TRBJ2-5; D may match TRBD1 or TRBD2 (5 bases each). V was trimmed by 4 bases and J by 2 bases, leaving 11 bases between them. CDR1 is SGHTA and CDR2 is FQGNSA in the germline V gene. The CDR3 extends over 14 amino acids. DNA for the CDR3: TGTGCCAGCAGCTCAACGGGACCTCAAGAGACCCAGTACTTC. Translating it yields CASSSTGPQETQYF. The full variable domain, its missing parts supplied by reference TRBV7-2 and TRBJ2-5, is GAGVSQSPSNKVTEKGKDVELRCDPISGHTALYWYRQSLGQGLEFLIYFQGNSAPDKSGLPSDRFSAERTGGSVSTLTIQRTQQEDSAVYLCASSSTGPQETQYFGPGTRLLVL.

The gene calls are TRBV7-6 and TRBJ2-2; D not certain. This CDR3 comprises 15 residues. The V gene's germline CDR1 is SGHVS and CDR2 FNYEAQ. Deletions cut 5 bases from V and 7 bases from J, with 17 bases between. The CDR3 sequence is CASSPGWVQNGELFF. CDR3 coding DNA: TGTGCCAGCAGCCCCGGGTGGGTACAAAACGGGGAGCTGTTTTTT.

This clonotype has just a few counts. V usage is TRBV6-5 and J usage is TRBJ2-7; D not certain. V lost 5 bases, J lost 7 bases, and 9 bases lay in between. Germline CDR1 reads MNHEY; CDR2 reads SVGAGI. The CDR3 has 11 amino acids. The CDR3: CASSAGEEQYF. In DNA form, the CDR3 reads TGTGCCAGCAGTGCAGGTGAAGAGCAGTACTTC.

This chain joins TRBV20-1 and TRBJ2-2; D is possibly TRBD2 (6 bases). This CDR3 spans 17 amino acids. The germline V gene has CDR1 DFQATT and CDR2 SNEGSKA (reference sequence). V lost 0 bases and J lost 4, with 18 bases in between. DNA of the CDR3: TGCAGTGCTAGAGATCCGGGCGGGGTTCGGGGCACCGGGGAGCTGTTTTTT. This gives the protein CSARDPGGVRGTGELFF.

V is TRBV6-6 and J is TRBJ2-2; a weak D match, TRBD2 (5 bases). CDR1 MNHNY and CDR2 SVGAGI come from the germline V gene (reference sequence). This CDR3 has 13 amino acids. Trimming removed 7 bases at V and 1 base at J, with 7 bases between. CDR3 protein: CASTRGNTGELFF. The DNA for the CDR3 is TGTGCCAGCACCCGGGGGAACACCGGGGAGCTGTTTTTT.

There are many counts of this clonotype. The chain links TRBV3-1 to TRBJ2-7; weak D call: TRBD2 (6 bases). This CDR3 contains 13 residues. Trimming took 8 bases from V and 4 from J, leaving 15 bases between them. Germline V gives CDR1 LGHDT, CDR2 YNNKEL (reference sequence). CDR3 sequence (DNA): TGTGCCAGCGGTGCCGGGGGAGTATACGAGCAGTACTTC. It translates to CASGAGGVYEQYF.

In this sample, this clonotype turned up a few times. The CDR3 sequence: CASSATGANTEAFF. Here the CDR3 DNA reads TGTGCCAGCAGCGCGACAGGGGCGAACACTGAAGCTTTCTTT. J is TRBJ1-1 and V is TRBV9; TRBD1 matches 8 bases. V dropped 3 bases and J dropped 1; count of bases not matched to a gene: 2. Germline values: CDR1 SGDLS, CDR2 YYNGEE. This CDR3 is built from 14 residues.

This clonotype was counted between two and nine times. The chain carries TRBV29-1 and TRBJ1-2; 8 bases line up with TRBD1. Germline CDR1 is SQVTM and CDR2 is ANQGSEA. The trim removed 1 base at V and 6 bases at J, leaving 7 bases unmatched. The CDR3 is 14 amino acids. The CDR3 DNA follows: TGCAGCGTTGAAGGCAGGGGGCGCCCGGATGGCTACACCTTC. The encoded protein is CSVEGRGRPDGYTF.